The rows below give T cell receptor beta chains drawn from one sample of a study of shared clonotypes between healthy human individuals. The method was immunoSEQ multiplex PCR; TCRdb's version includes in-frame clones alone and lacks a portion of them. This table has under 700,000 clones, 95% appearing once. Material: naive CD8+ T cells sorted from blood. These receptor sequences come from a woman in her twenties or thirties in good health. The CDR3 runs from the conserved cysteine through the conserved F or W. A D gene is named only where the DNA matches it firmly. Size tells how often a clone was seen (once, few, many) or the class of an expanded clone, and some rows leave it out.

NA	TRBV11-3	TRBJ2-7	NA	TGTGCCAGCAGCTTATCCGGGAACCACGAGCAGTACTTC	CASSLSGNHEQYF
NA	TRBV5-1	TRBJ1-1	TRBD1	TGCGCCAGCAGCTCGCCGACAGGGAACGCTGAAGCTTTCTTT	CASSSPTGNAEAFF
NA	TRBV28	TRBJ1-4	NA	TGTGCCAGCAGTTTAATGGGATCGGAAAAACTGTTTTTT	CASSLMGSEKLFF
NA	TRBV27	TRBJ2-3	NA	TGTGCCAGCAGTTCGACCCTCACAGATACGCAGTATTTT	CASSSTLTDTQYF
once	TRBV6-5	TRBJ1-1	TRBD1	TGTGCCAGCAGTTGGGACAGCACTGAAGCTTTCTTT	CASSWDSTEAFF
NA	TRBV19	TRBJ1-2	NA	TGTGCCAGTAGTTCACGACAGGCTTACTATGGCTACACCTTC	CASSSRQAYYGYTF
NA	TRBV28	TRBJ2-7	NA	TGTGCCAGCACGATAGGGAGGTCCTACGAGCAGTACTTC	CASTIGRSYEQYF
NA	TRBV10-1	TRBJ2-7	TRBD2	TGCGCCAGCAGTGAGTCAACGGGAGGGCCAAACGAGCAGTACTTC	CASSESTGGPNEQYF
NA	TRBV7-5	TRBJ1-5	NA	TGTGTCAGGCCTACCCGGGGGGATAGCAATCAGCCCCAGCATTTT	CVRPTRGDSNQPQHF
NA	TRBV6-5	TRBJ2-1	TRBD2	TGTGCCAGCAGTTGGAGCGGGAGGGCTAATGAGCAGTTCTTC	CASSWSGRANEQFF
NA	TRBV19	TRBJ2-7	NA	TGTGCCAGTAGTATAGATCATGAGTATGGGAGGTACGAGCAGTACTTC	CASSIDHEYGRYEQYF
NA	TRBV7-9	TRBJ2-7	NA	TGTGCCAGCAGCGCGTTGACACACCGGCCCTACGAGCAGTACTTC	CASSALTHRPYEQYF
once	TRBV28	TRBJ2-7	TRBD2	TGTGCCAGCAGTCCCAGCGGGAGGGCGGACGAGCAGTACTTC	CASSPSGRADEQYF
NA	TRBV27	TRBJ2-1	TRBD2	TGTGCCAGCAGTTTAGCTAGCGGTTACAATGAGCAGTTCTTC	CASSLASGYNEQFF
NA	TRBV28	TRBJ2-7	TRBD1	TGTGCCAGCAGTACCTTCCGGGACAGGGCCTACGAGCAGTACTTC	CASSTFRDRAYEQYF
NA	TRBV28	TRBJ1-1	TRBD1	TGTGCCAGCAGTTTTAAACAGGGGTTCACTGAAGCTTTCTTT	CASSFKQGFTEAFF
NA	TRBV9	TRBJ1-1	NA	TGTGCCAGCAGCGTAGAAGGGGCCAACACTGAAGCTTTCTTT	CASSVEGANTEAFF
NA	TRBV28	TRBJ1-1	NA	TGTGCCAGCAGCGTAGGGCAGGGCCACCGGGGCGCTGAAGCTTTCTTT	CASSVGQGHRGAEAFF
NA	TRBV29-1	TRBJ1-1	NA	TGCAGCGTTGACCGGGGCATCGGAACTTTCTTT	CSVDRGIGTFF
NA	TRBV13	TRBJ1-2	TRBD1	TGTGCCAGCAGCCCCGGACAGGGGACGAACTATGGCTACACCTTC	CASSPGQGTNYGYTF
NA	TRBV4-2	TRBJ2-2	TRBD1	TGTGCCAGCAGCCAAGAAGCCGGGACAGCGAACACCGGGGAGCTGTTTTTT	CASSQEAGTANTGELFF
NA	TRBV5-1	TRBJ1-2	TRBD1	TGCGCCAGCAGCTTCCGGGACAGGGGTGGAGGCAACTATGGCTACACCTTC	CASSFRDRGGGNYGYTF
NA	TRBV5-4	TRBJ1-4	NA	TGTGCCAGCAGCTTGACGCCAGGCTACGCAACTAATGAAAAACTGTTTTTT	CASSLTPGYATNEKLFF
NA	TRBV28	TRBJ1-5	NA	TGTGCCAGCAGTTGGACCGGAGATCAGCCCCAGCATTTT	CASSWTGDQPQHF
NA	TRBV11-2	TRBJ2-7	NA	TGTGCCAGCAGCTCAACAACAGGGATCGGGGACGAGCAGTACTTC	CASSSTTGIGDEQYF
NA	TRBV14	TRBJ2-2	NA	TGTGCCAGCAGCCAACTCGGGGCCGACACCGGGGAGCTGTTTTTT	CASSQLGADTGELFF
NA	TRBV28	TRBJ2-1	TRBD1	TGTGCCAGCAGTCCCAGGGGACAGGGGTTCGATGAGCAGTTCTTC	CASSPRGQGFDEQFF
NA	TRBV9	TRBJ2-3	NA	TGTGCCAGCAGCGTAGCTAAATCAGATACGCAGTATTTT	CASSVAKSDTQYF
NA	TRBV19	TRBJ2-3	NA	TGTGCCAGTAGTGAAGGGACGGGCACAGATACGCAGTATTTT	CASSEGTGTDTQYF
NA	TRBV7-3	TRBJ2-5	TRBD1	TGTGCCAGCAGCGCGACACAGGGGAGAGAGACCCAGTACTTC	CASSATQGRETQYF
NA	TRBV29-1	TRBJ2-6	NA	TGCAGCGTTGGGGACGGTGGTTTC	CSVGDGGF
NA	TRBV7-9	TRBJ1-1	NA	TGTGCCAGCAGCTTAGTTGTGGGGGCCACTGAAGCTTTCTTT	CASSLVVGATEAFF
NA	TRBV6-1	TRBJ1-2	NA	TGTGCCAGCCTCTTCAAGGGTGGGGGTCTCGGCTACACCTTC	CASLFKGGGLGYTF
NA	TRBV7-9	TRBJ2-6	NA	TGTGCCGGGGCGGGAACCCAGACAACTGGGGCCAACGTCCTGACTTTC	CAGAGTQTTGANVLTF
NA	TRBV7-8	TRBJ1-1	NA	TGTGCCAGCAGCTTAGAGGTCCCTGAAGCTTTCTTT	CASSLEVPEAFF
NA	TRBV11-2	TRBJ2-7	TRBD2	TGTGCCAGCAGCTTCCCTAGCGGGACCTCCTACGAGCAGTACTTC	CASSFPSGTSYEQYF
NA	TRBV7-8	TRBJ2-2	TRBD1	TGTGCCAGCAGCTTACACAGGGGGCTGGGCGGGGAGCTGTTTTTT	CASSLHRGLGGELFF
NA	TRBV19	TRBJ1-2	NA	TGTGCCAGTAGTAACATCCCGGCCAGGGAGGGTAACTATGGCTACACCTTC	CASSNIPAREGNYGYTF
once	TRBV19	TRBJ2-7	TRBD2	TGTGCCAGTAGTATAGCTCCTAGCGGGAGCGGCTACGAGCAGTACTTC	CASSIAPSGSGYEQYF
NA	TRBV15	TRBJ1-1	NA	TGTGCCACCAGCCTGGCGGAACGTGGAGGTGAAGCTTTCTTT	CATSLAERGGEAFF
NA	TRBV6-1	TRBJ2-7	NA	TGTGCCAGCAGTGAATTGGTTTGGGAGCTCACCTACGAGCAGTACTTC	CASSELVWELTYEQYF
NA	TRBV28	TRBJ2-7	NA	TGTGCCAGCAGAGCGGTCCTTTTTTACGAGCAGTACTTC	CASRAVLFYEQYF
NA	TRBV19	TRBJ2-1	TRBD2	TGTGCCACCCAAGTGGAGCTAGCGGACTACAATGAGCAGTTCTTC	CATQVELADYNEQFF
NA	TRBV13	TRBJ2-7	NA	TGTGCCAGCAGCTTACGCGGCTCCAGGGACGAGCAGTACTTC	CASSLRGSRDEQYF
NA	TRBV11-2	TRBJ2-7	NA	TGTGCCAGCAGGGGGGAACTCCCGGCCTACGAGCAGTACTTC	CASRGELPAYEQYF
NA	TRBV13	TRBJ1-2	TRBD1	TGTGCCAGCAGCGTAGGACAGGGACTTTACTATGGCTACACCTTC	CASSVGQGLYYGYTF
once	TRBV7-2	TRBJ2-7	TRBD1	TGTGCCAGCAGCTTTGCCGGGACAGGGGCTTTCGAGCAGTACTTC	CASSFAGTGAFEQYF
NA	TRBV11-2	TRBJ2-1	NA	TGTGCCAGCAGCGAAATAGGACAGACCTTTTACAATGAGCAGTTCTTC	CASSEIGQTFYNEQFF
NA	TRBV14	TRBJ2-7	NA	TGTGCCAGCAGCCACAAGCCCTCCCCCGGGGAGCAGTACTTC	CASSHKPSPGEQYF
NA	TRBV28	TRBJ1-2	NA	TGTGCCAGCAGTTTCATAGGACAGAACTATGGCTACACCTTC	CASSFIGQNYGYTF
NA	TRBV27	TRBJ1-1	TRBD1	TGTGCCAGCAGCCCAGGGGGCTCGAACACTGAAGCTTTCTTT	CASSPGGSNTEAFF
NA	TRBV28	TRBJ2-7	TRBD2	TGTGCCAGCAGTCCCCTCCTCGTGACTAGCGGGAGGGTGTACGAGCAGTACTTC	CASSPLLVTSGRVYEQYF
NA	TRBV6-5	TRBJ1-1	NA	TGTGCCAGCAGTTACATGGGTTTGACTGAAGCTTTCTTT	CASSYMGLTEAFF
NA	TRBV5-1	TRBJ2-2	TRBD1	TGCGCCAGCAGCTTGGCCCTGGGGGGACAGGGATCTCTGGAGCTGTTTTTT	CASSLALGGQGSLELFF
NA	TRBV27	TRBJ2-7	NA	TGTGCCAGCAGTTTTCGTACAAGGGAAGGCGAGCAGTACTTC	CASSFRTREGEQYF
NA	TRBV5-6	TRBJ2-3	TRBD2	TGTGCCAGCAGCTCTGGACTAGAGCCCAATACGCAGTATTTT	CASSSGLEPNTQYF
NA	TRBV13	TRBJ1-3	NA	TGTGCCAGCAGCTTAGGCTCCTCTGGAAACACCATATATTTT	CASSLGSSGNTIYF
NA	TRBV13	TRBJ2-5	NA	TGTGCCAGCAGTTATCAGGGGACCCAGTACTTC	CASSYQGTQYF
NA	TRBV5-6	TRBJ2-1	TRBD2	TGTGCCAGCAGCTGGGGGACTAGCGTCTACAATGAGCAGTTCTTC	CASSWGTSVYNEQFF
few	TRBV27	TRBJ2-7	TRBD1	TGTGCCAGCAGTTTAGTCGGGACAGGGTTGGACGAGCAGTACTTC	CASSLVGTGLDEQYF